The T cell receptor (beta chain) under discussion was sequenced for a study of control samples from healthy donors and cancer patients. The data were produced by immunoSEQ multiplex PCR, yet TCRdb's version contains in-frame clones alone and is incomplete. In the table there are roughly 120,000 clones, approximately 90% of which are singletons. V was cut by 7 bases and J by 4 bases, with 14 bases left in between. Per the germline V gene, CDR1 is MNHEY and CDR2 is SVGAGI. The CDR3 totals 14 residues. The TCR was taken from a woman aged 70-85 years in good health. Input material: blood. This chain links TRBV6-5 with TRBJ1-3, with TRBD1 as a possible D gene (6 bases). In DNA, the CDR3 is TGTGCCAGCACCAGTGGGACAATAGGAAACACCATATATTTT. Its translation is CASTSGTIGNTIYF.